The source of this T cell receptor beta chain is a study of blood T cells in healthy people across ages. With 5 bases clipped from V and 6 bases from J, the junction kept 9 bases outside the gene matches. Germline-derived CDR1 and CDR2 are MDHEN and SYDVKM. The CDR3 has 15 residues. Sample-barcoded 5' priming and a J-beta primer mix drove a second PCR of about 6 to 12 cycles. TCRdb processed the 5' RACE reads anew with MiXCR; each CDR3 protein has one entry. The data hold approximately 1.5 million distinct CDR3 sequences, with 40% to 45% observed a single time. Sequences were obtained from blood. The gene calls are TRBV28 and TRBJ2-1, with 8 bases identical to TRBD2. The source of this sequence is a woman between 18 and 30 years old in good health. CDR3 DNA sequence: TGTGCCAGCAGTACCCCGGCGGGGGGCCGCAATGAGCAGTTCTTC. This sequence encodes CASSTPAGGRNEQFF.